This T cell receptor beta chain was recovered during a study of CD8+CD57+ T cells in acquired aplastic anemia (dated by TCRdb to 2017 to 2018). About the study as a whole: On average, sorted CD4+ and CD8+ cells yielded around 3.5 ug of extracted DNA, with a range of about 0.17 to 27.4 ug. Mean read counts for healthy donor samples were about 9.8 million for CD4+ cells and 11.0 million for CD8+ cells.

Genomic DNA was used as template for profiling of TCR beta VDJ combinations and CDR3 sequences. An Illumina HiSeq 2000 was the platform used for TCR repertoire sequencing. In the source study's methods: TRBV/TRBJ rearrangement plots, CDR3 size and DJ length profiles, and Simpson's diversity index were used to assess repertoires. The immunodominant clone was defined as the most abundant DNA sequence in deep sequencing data. CDR3 amino acid sequences were checked for sharing between subjects and were compared against published repertoires and the VDJdb database. TCRdb's own reprocessing of the public reads used fastp at Q25 and MiXCR and kept productive beta chains. One record per CDR3 amino acid sequence lists the most common genes and DNA. TCRdb's processing, not the study's, gives the V and J calls here. The sample data list about 160,000 distinct CDR3 sequences, and roughly 45% of these were observed just once. The ten top clones hold 1.1% of the sample.

In the study, sorted CD4+ and CD8+ blood T cells from patients with severe aplastic anemia and from healthy subjects underwent deep sequencing of TCR repertoires. Ficoll-Paque density gradient centrifugation was used to isolate peripheral blood mononuclear cells. Before DNA extraction, CD4+ and CD8+ T cells were sorted with FACS or magnetic beads. Taken from the germline V gene, the CDR1 and CDR2 loops are SQVTM and ANQGSEA. V is pared back by 8 bases and J by 4 bases, with 26 bases lying between the germline termini. Measured from the cysteine to the phenylalanine, the CDR3 is 16 residues long. The DNA shown is the 48-base CDR3, in frame from base 1. About this clonotype: This receptor's antigen is unknown. One base away there is no much larger clone; base qualities are not given.

Overall study outcomes, separate from this receptor: Roughly 30 CD8+ CDR3 sequences were found to be shared between patients and controls, but these sequences appeared to be highly expressed in patients and within the immunodominant clones of the patients. No significant difference in CD8+ Simpson's diversity was found between patients and healthy controls (P=0.060).

The sample comprised sorted CD4+, CD8+, or CD8+CD57+ T cells (not recorded which) from PBMCs. The origin of this receptor is a human donor in good health. Recombination joined TRBV29-1 with TRBJ1-1; a tentative D call is TRBD1 (5 bases match). The DNA sequence reads TGCAGCCCCATCCGGGACGGAGCTGCGATTGGCACTGAAGCTTTCTTT. Its protein product is CSPIRDGAAIGTEAFF.